This T cell receptor (beta chain) was captured in a study of identifying expanded T cells in peripheral blood (dated by TCRdb to the late 2010s). Regarding the research as a whole: Technical replicates were generated by sequencing separate aliquots of the same genomic DNA pool, with four replicates compared pairwise. Results and caveats for the whole study, not just this receptor: Approximately 1.2 differentially abundant clones were flagged by the binomial model between technical replicates, whereas about 16 and 20 were flagged over about two weeks and four weeks, respectively. The authors expected that over much longer intervals, such as months to years, biological variance in healthy repertoires might increase even further. Across all healthy-donor time intervals, the beta-binomial model significantly cut both the number of clones called differentially abundant and the false-positive rate. Variance in clone template counts between approximately 2-week samples significantly increased with total template count across all healthy donors.

During the collection period, no immune events, such as infections, were documented for the healthy donors. Time-dependent variance in a beta-binomial model of T-cell clone differential abundance was calibrated using healthy-donor blood repertoires as a training cohort. There were 10 healthy donors in the training cohort, of whom 3 were female and 7 were male. Donor ages ranged from 29 to 64 years, with an average of approximately 43 years. Obtained from a commercial supplier, whole blood was collected from each healthy donor at three time points set around 2 weeks apart. For immunosequencing, genomic DNA was extracted from unsorted whole blood. As concerns this clone: The specificity of this receptor is unknown. The record has no base qualities; no much larger clone is one base away.

The immunoSEQ Assay, which relies on bias-controlled multiplex PCR amplification of genomic DNA, was used to profile TCRbeta CDR3 regions. In the authors' own workflow: To quantify the absolute abundance of each unique TCRbeta CDR3 region, the sequences were collapsed and filtered. Differential abundance was tested with a binomial (Fisher-equivalent) model and with a beta-binomial model adding time-dependent variance fitted from healthy donors. Clones with fewer than 5 combined templates were removed, and a clone was called differentially abundant if the clone's Benjamini-Hochberg FDR was below 0.01. Using the form v = (b*log(k)+a)^2, the beta-binomial variance was modeled as a function of the total template count across the two samples. TCRdb holds this immuneACCESS table with in-frame rearrangements only. Some clones are missing; in checked studies, unresolved V genes explain under half, and the rest has no known cause. D and trimming come from the DNA, and the V and J calls and clone size come from that table. This sample holds over 85,000 clones; approximately 90% were observed only once. The ten largest clones add up to 13% to 15% of the sample.

V is cut back by 3 bases and J by 3 bases, with 2 bases in the junction unmatched. The CDR3, cysteine through phenylalanine, is 15 amino acids long. Only the CDR3 part of the read is kept: 45 bases, read in frame from the first base. The germline V gene sets CDR1 to SGDLS and CDR2 to YYNGEE. This TCR derives from a person aged 18 to 69 in good health. The sequence is built from TRBV9 and TRBJ2-7; 14 bases in the junction line up with TRBD2. The sequencing input was blood. The DNA sequence is as follows: TGTGCCAGCAGCGAGGGACTAGCGGGAGTCTACGAGCAGTACTTC. It translates to CASSEGLAGVYEQYF.